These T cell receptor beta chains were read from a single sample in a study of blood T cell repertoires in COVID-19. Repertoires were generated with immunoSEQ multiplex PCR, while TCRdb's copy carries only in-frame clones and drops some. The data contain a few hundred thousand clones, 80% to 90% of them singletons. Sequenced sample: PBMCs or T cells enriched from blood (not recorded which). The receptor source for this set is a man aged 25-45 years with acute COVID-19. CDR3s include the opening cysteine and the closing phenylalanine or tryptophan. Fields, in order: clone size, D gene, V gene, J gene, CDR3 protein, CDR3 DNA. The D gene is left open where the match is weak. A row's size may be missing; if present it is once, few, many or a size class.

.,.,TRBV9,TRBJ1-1,CASSSRGGGLNTEAFF,TGTGCCAGCAGCTCCCGGGGCGGGGGTTTGAACACTGAAGCTTTCTTT
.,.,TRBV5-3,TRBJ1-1,CARSLARGNTEAFF,TGTGCCAGAAGCTTGGCCAGAGGGAACACTGAAGCTTTCTTT
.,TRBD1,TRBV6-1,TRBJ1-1,CASSDRGRGRVEAFF,TGTGCCAGCAGTGATAGGGGCAGGGGGCGCGTTGAAGCTTTCTTT
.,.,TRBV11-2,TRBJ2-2,CASSLATGILPGELFF,TGTGCCAGCAGCTTAGCCACCGGGATACTCCCCGGGGAGCTGTTTTTT
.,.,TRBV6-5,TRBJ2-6,CASSYSRSSGANVLTF,TGTGCCAGCAGTTACTCGAGGAGCTCTGGGGCCAACGTCCTGACTTTC
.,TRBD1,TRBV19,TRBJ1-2,CASSRTGGANYGYTF,TGTGCCAGTAGTAGGACAGGGGGAGCTAACTATGGCTACACCTTC
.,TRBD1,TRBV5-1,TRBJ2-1,CASSLGLAGGYNEQFF,TGCGCCAGCAGCTTGGGTCTGGCAGGGGGATACAATGAGCAGTTCTTC
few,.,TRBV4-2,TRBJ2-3,CASSQAAASTDTQYF,TGTGCCAGCAGCCAAGCCGCGGCTAGCACAGATACGCAGTATTTT
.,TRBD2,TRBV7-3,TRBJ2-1,CASSLTSGGYNEQFF,TGTGCCAGCAGCTTAACGTCGGGAGGGTACAATGAGCAGTTCTTC
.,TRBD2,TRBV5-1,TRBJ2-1,CASSFGLVGHNEQFF,TGCGCCAGCAGCTTCGGACTAGTCGGCCACAATGAGCAGTTCTTC
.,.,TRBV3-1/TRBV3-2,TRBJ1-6,CASSRAGRLGAYNSPLHF,TGTGCCAGCAGCCGGGCGGGAAGGTTGGGCGCCTATAATTCACCCCTCCACTTT